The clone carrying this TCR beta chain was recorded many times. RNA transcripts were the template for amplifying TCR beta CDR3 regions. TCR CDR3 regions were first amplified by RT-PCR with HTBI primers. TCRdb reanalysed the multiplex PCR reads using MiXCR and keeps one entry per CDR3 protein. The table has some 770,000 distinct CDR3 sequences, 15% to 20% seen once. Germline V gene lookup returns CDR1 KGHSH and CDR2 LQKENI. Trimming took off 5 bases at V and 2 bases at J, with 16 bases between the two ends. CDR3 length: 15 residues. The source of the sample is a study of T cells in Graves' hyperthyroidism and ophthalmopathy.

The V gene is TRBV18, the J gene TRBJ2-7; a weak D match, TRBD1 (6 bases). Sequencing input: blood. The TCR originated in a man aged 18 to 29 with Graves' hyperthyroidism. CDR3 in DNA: TGTGCCAGCTCAGCCCAGGGGAGTAGAACCTACGAGCAGTACTTC. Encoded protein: CASSAQGSRTYEQYF.